The source of this T cell receptor (beta chain) is a study of identical twins. The CDR3 has 13 amino acids. Germline V lookup: CDR1 DFQATT, CDR2 SNEGSKA (reference sequence). Germline trimming cut 3 bases from V and 4 bases from J; bases unmatched to any gene: 3. TCRdb independently ran MiXCR on the 5' RACE reads; one entry per CDR3 protein. The sample holds a few hundred thousand distinct CDR3 sequences; approximately 10% are singletons and the top ten take around 3.2%. The same specimen was also included in a second study, on yellow fever vaccine responses in identical twins.

Sequenced: PBMCs. This receptor was obtained from a woman aged 18-29 years in good health. The chain carries TRBV20-1 and TRBJ2-1; 7 positions match TRBD2. The CDR3 spells CSASRTSYNEQFF. CDR3 sequence (DNA): TGCAGTGCTAGTAGGACTAGTTACAATGAGCAGTTCTTC.